These 8 T cell receptor beta chains share one sample of origin, sequenced in a study of early stage breast cancer tumors. The assay was immunoSEQ multiplex PCR, and TCRdb's table has in-frame clones only and misses some. The table has 25,000 to 35,000 clones, 72% seen once; the top ten hold around 33%. Sequences were obtained from blood. These receptors were collected from a person aged 50 to 59 with breast cancer.

The chain uses TRBV10-3 and TRBJ1-1, with D unclear. Germline V gives CDR1 ENHRY, CDR2 SYGVKD. V was shortened by 3 bases and J by 1 base, with 6 bases between the two germline ends. CDR3 length: 13 amino acids. The DNA of the CDR3 is TGTGCCATCAGTGATCGACAGAACACTGAAGCTTTCTTT. This translates into CAISDRQNTEAFF.

This clone was seen a handful of times. This chain uses TRBV7-8 with TRBJ1-5, with TRBD1 as a possible D gene (5 bases). Trimming left V 5 bases short and J 7 bases short, with 21 bases between. Germline-derived CDR1 and CDR2 are SGHVS and FQNEAQ. The CDR3 is made up of 16 amino acids. The CDR3 sequence: CASSPFAGLGGQPQHF. CDR3 DNA: TGTGCCAGCAGCCCATTCGCGGGGCTTGGGGGACAGCCCCAGCATTTT.

This clone showed up just a few times. The chain is built from TRBV7-2 and TRBJ1-5, with a weak D call TRBD1 (5 bases). The CDR3 runs 15 residues. Trimming shortened V by 5 bases and J by 2 bases, and 13 bases separated the two germline ends. Germline assignment: CDR1 SGHTA and CDR2 FQGNSA. The CDR3 loop reads CASSKGEVGNQPQHF. For the CDR3, the DNA is TGTGCCAGCAGCAAAGGGGAGGTCGGCAATCAGCCCCAGCATTTT.

This clone was seen only a few times. The chain employs TRBV6-1 and TRBJ2-5; TRBD2 matches 11 bases. V lost 9 bases and J lost 1; bases outside the gene matches: 7. CDR3 size: 15 residues. Germline V gives CDR1 MNHNS, CDR2 SASEGT. The CDR3 region is CARFTSGRTQETQYF. DNA of the CDR3: TGTGCCAGGTTTACTAGCGGGAGAACCCAAGAGACCCAGTACTTC.

The chain couples TRBV28 to TRBJ1-5, with D unresolved. Trimming removed 3 bases from V and 5 bases from J, with 11 bases in between. CDR1 and CDR2 from the germline V gene are MDHEN and SYDVKM. The CDR3 runs to 14 residues. CDR3 DNA sequence: TGTGCCAGCAGTTTTCCCCATCCTTATCAGCCCCAGCATTTT. It specifies CASSFPHPYQPQHF.

The rearrangement uses TRBV10-1 and TRBJ2-1; 7 bases agree with TRBD2. J gave up 2 bases and V 1 base, and 5 bases lay outside the gene matches. The CDR3 has 16 residues. Germline V gene data show CDR1 as WNHNN and CDR2 as SYGVQD (reference sequence). The CDR3 coding sequence is TGCGCCAGCAGTGAGTATGAGGCGGGAGCCTACAATGAGCAGTTCTTC. Its translation: CASSEYEAGAYNEQFF.

The CDR3 here is CASFSGGRTDTQYF. CDR3 coding DNA: TGTGCCAGCTTTAGCGGGGGACGCACAGATACGCAGTATTTT. The rearrangement uses TRBV27 and TRBJ2-3, with 9 bases lining up with TRBD2. Germline assignment: CDR1 MNHEY and CDR2 SMNVEV (reference sequence). This CDR3 region has 14 residues. Trimming at V came to 8 bases and at J to 1 base, leaving 4 bases not matched to a gene.

The genes are TRBV9 and TRBJ1-3; D call uncertain. V shed 4 bases and J shed 2 bases, with 16 bases lying between them. CDR3 length equals 16 residues. Germline V gene data show CDR1 as SGDLS and CDR2 as YYNGEE. CDR3 region: CASSLSSGITGNTIYF. The CDR3, as DNA: TGTGCCAGCAGCCTATCGTCGGGTATTACTGGAAACACCATATATTTT. The whole variable domain, filled in from reference TRBV9 and TRBJ1-3, reads DSGVTQTPKHLITATGQRVTLRCSPRSGDLSVYWYQQSLDQGLQFLIQYYNGEERAKGNILERFSAQQFPDLHSELNLSSLELGDSALYFCASSLSSGITGNTIYFGEGSWLTVV.